The clone carrying this TCR beta chain was found a few times. V shed 1 base and J shed 8 bases, with 6 bases lying between them. This CDR3 region has 12 residues. In germline, CDR1 is SEHNR, CDR2 FQNEAQ (reference sequence). Two oligonucleotides, mixed equimolar, formed the beta constant-region primer covering TRBC1 and TRBC2. Four rounds of PCR amplified the ligated cDNA using nested alpha and beta constant-region primers plus SP2. TCRdb fed the UMI-ligation and nested PCR reads into MiXCR, producing one record per CDR3 protein. The sample includes 120,000 to 150,000 distinct CDR3 sequences, over 15% seen only once; the top ten take 0.14% to 0.15%. These data originate in a study of naive and memory T cell subsets.

The sequenced sample was naive CD4+ T cells from blood. The rearrangement uses TRBV7-9 and TRBJ2-1; the D is unclear. The TCR comes from a human donor in good health. Here the CDR3 reads CASSLEEDEQFF. CDR3 in DNA: TGTGCCAGCAGCTTAGAGGAAGATGAGCAGTTCTTC.